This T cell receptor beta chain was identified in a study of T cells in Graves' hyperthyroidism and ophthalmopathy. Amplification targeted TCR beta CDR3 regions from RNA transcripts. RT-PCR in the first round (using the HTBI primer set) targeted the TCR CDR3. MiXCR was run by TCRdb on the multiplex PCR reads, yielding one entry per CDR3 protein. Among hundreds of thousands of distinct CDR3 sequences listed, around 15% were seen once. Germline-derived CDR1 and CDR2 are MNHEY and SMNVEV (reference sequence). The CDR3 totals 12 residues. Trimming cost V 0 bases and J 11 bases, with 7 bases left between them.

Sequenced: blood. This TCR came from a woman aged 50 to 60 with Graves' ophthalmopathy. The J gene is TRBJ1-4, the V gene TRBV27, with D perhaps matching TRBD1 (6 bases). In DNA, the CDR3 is TGTGCCAGCAGTTTATCAAGGGGGAAACTGTTTTTT. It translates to CASSLSRGKLFF.